Listed here are 22 T cell receptor beta chains from one sample, sequenced in a study of shared clonotypes between healthy human individuals. Assay: immunoSEQ multiplex PCR; the TCRdb copy retains only in-frame clones and omits some. The sample holds about 2.4 million clones; roughly 93% are singletons and the top ten take 0.35% to 0.45%. Sequenced sample: naive CD4+ T cells from PBMCs. Subset in this sample: CD45RA+ positively selected. The receptors originated from a man in his late teens or twenties in good health. Some clones in this sample may be carry-over from other donors' samples.

This clone was found a few times. This CDR3 reads CASSGAGGGGTEAFF. In nucleotides, the CDR3 is TGCGCCAGCAGCGGGGCGGGTGGCGGGGGCACTGAAGCTTTCTTT. The rearrangement links TRBV5-1 to TRBJ1-1; a weak D match, TRBD1 (5 bases). Germline CDR1 is SGHRS and CDR2 is YFSETQ. There are 15 residues in the CDR3. Trimming removed 4 bases at V and 4 bases at J, with 17 bases between.

This chain joins TRBV6-1 and TRBJ2-3, with TRBD2 matching over 7 bases. In germline, CDR1 is MNHNS, CDR2 SASEGT. J lost 4 bases, V lost 3 bases, and 10 bases had no gene match. The CDR3 is made up of 16 amino acids. CDR3 DNA: TGTGCCAGCAGTGATTCTCGCGGGAGAATCGCAGATACGCAGTATTTT. This translates into CASSDSRGRIADTQYF.

This chain links TRBV28 with TRBJ2-1; the D is unclear. V gave up 3 bases and J gave up 7 bases, with 7 bases separating them. The length of the CDR3 is 12 residues. Per germline, CDR1 MDHEN and CDR2 SYDVKM. CDR3 sequence: CASSFSKNEQFF. The DNA for the CDR3 is TGTGCCAGCAGTTTCAGTAAGAATGAGCAGTTCTTC.

The V call is TRBV11-3, the J call TRBJ2-7; 8 nucleotides line up with TRBD1. Trimming cost V 5 bases and J 6 bases; bases outside gene matches: 6. CDR1 is SGHNT, CDR2 YENEEA, per germline. This CDR3 region has 13 residues. The CDR3, as DNA: TGTGCCAGCAGCAAGGACAGGGTAACCGAGCAGTACTTC. This translates into CASSKDRVTEQYF.

The chain combines TRBV7-9 with TRBJ2-1; a possible D gene is TRBD2 (5 bases). This CDR3 contains 16 residues. The germline V gene encodes CDR1 SEHNR and CDR2 FQNEAQ (reference sequence). V shed 1 base and J shed 3 bases, with 13 bases lying between them. The CDR3 DNA follows: TGTGCCAGCAGCTTAGACGGGGTACTGAGCTACAATGAGCAGTTCTTC. Translated: CASSLDGVLSYNEQFF.

As regards this clone: Within the sample, other DNA sequences also encode this same CDR3. The chain carries TRBV7-2 and TRBJ2-7, with 7 bases fitting TRBD1. Germline loops: CDR1 SGHTA, CDR2 FQGNSA. Trimming took 0 bases from V and 4 from J; bases not matched to a gene: 3. The CDR3 covers 14 residues. The DNA of the CDR3 is TGTGCCAGCAGCTTAGCAGGGGGCCGGTACGAGCAGTACTTC. Translating it yields CASSLAGGRYEQYF.

The chain uses TRBV29-1 and TRBJ2-3; D might be TRBD2 (5 bases). Germline CDR1 reads SQVTM; CDR2 reads ANQGSEA. The length of the CDR3 is 14 residues. The V end lost 8 bases, the J end lost 1 base, and 16 bases lay between the germline ends. The CDR3 spells CSLWKAARTDTQYF. CDR3 nucleotide sequence: TGCAGCCTTTGGAAAGCGGCTCGCACAGATACGCAGTATTTT.

The rearrangement joins TRBV5-1 to TRBJ2-1; TRBD1 aligns across 8 bases. This CDR3 comprises 15 residues. The J segment lost 5 bases and the V segment lost 4 bases, leaving 8 bases of the junction unmatched. The germline gives CDR1 SGHRS, CDR2 YFSETQ. CDR3 nucleotides: TGCGCCAGCAGCCCCCGGACAGGGTTCGACAATGAGCAGTTCTTC. Residues: CASSPRTGFDNEQFF. Full variable domain (remainder filled in from reference TRBV5-1 and TRBJ2-1): KAGVTQTPRYLIKTRGQQVTLSCSPISGHRSVSWYQQTPGQGLQFLFEYFSETQRNKGNFPGRFSGRQFSNSRSEMNVSTLELGDSALYLCASSPRTGFDNEQFFGPGTRLTVL.

The CDR3 region has the DNA TGTGCCAGTTCCCCGGTGGGGGAGACCCAGTACTTC. Its protein is CASSPVGETQYF. The rearrangement joins TRBV19 to TRBJ2-5; D is unresolved. Germline assignment: CDR1 LNHDA and CDR2 SQIVND (reference sequence). V was shortened by 8 bases and J by 5 bases, with 12 bases between the two germline ends. The CDR3 covers 12 residues.

This chain joins TRBV7-9 and TRBJ2-1; D not certain. Germline CDR1 is SEHNR and CDR2 is FQNEAQ (reference sequence). Trimming stripped 5 bases from V and 2 bases from J, with 13 bases between. CDR3 length equals 15 residues. CDR3 sequence (DNA): TGTGCCAGCAGCCCCCCCGGACGGCCCTACAATGAGCAGTTCTTC. Residues: CASSPPGRPYNEQFF.

The chain carries TRBV10-3 and TRBJ2-3; D remains unclear. V was cut by 8 bases and J by 0 bases, with 9 bases left in between. The CDR3 has 13 residues. Germline V lookup: CDR1 ENHRY, CDR2 SYGVKD. DNA of the CDR3: TGTGCCATCGCCGGACCTAGCACAGATACGCAGTATTTT. This gives the protein CAIAGPSTDTQYF.

The genes are TRBV2 and TRBJ2-2, with 8 bases lining up with TRBD2. J gave up 6 bases and V 3 bases, and 3 bases lay outside the gene matches. Germline V gene sequence: CDR1 SNHLY, CDR2 FYNNEI. The CDR3 sequence is 14 residues long. In nucleotides, the CDR3 is TGTGCCAGCAGTGATGGCGGGAGGTCCGGGGAGCTGTTTTTT. Translated, it gives CASSDGGRSGELFF.

V is TRBV21-1 and J is TRBJ2-1; the table's D call, TRBD2, was not checked against the DNA. TRBV21-1 is a pseudogene. The CDR3 is 15 residues long. CDR3 in DNA: TGTGCCAGCAGCAGGTCTAGCGGGAGTCTGCGGGAGCAGTTCTTC. It codes for CASSRSSGSLREQFF.

Turning to this clone: Other DNA sequences in the sample encode the same CDR3. The chain is built from TRBV7-2 and TRBJ2-5; 9 nucleotides agree with TRBD2. The junction had 2 bases not matched to a gene; V was cut back by 1 base and J by 2 bases. Germline V gene data show CDR1 as SGHTA and CDR2 as FQGNSA. This CDR3 comprises 15 residues. As DNA, the CDR3 is TGTGCCAGCAGCTTAGGCCTAGCGGGACAAGAGACCCAGTACTTC. Its translation is CASSLGLAGQETQYF.

A single count supports this clone. The V and J genes are TRBV19 and TRBJ1-3; tentatively, D is TRBD1 (6 bases). The germline V and J ends were trimmed by 5 bases and 5 bases, with 19 bases remaining between them. Per germline, CDR1 LNHDA and CDR2 SQIVND (reference sequence). There are 16 residues in the CDR3. The CDR3 DNA reads TGTGCCAGTAGTCCCCCGGGGCAGGGGCGAAGAAACACCATATATTTT. It yields the protein CASSPPGQGRRNTIYF. Full variable domain (outside the CDR3, taken from reference TRBV19 and TRBJ1-3): DGGITQSPKYLFRKEGQNVTLSCEQNLNHDAMYWYRQDPGQGLRLIYYSQIVNDFQKGDIAEGYSVSREKKESFPLTVTSAQKNPTAFYLCASSPPGQGRRNTIYFGEGSWLTVV.

Worth noting for this clone: Other DNA sequences in the same sample also yield this CDR3. The V and J genes are TRBV19 and TRBJ2-2; D might be TRBD1 (5 bases). The CDR3 runs to 14 residues. CDR1 is LNHDA and CDR2 is SQIVND in the germline V gene (reference sequence). V was cut by 4 bases and J by 0 bases, with 6 bases left in between. CDR3 coding DNA: TGTGCCAGTAGTAGACAGACGAACACCGGGGAGCTGTTTTTT. Its protein is CASSRQTNTGELFF.

The V call is TRBV6-4, the J call TRBJ1-3; D may be TRBD1 (5 bases). The CDR3 has 14 amino acids. CDR1 and CDR2 (germline): MRHNA, SNTAGT. Deletions cut 6 bases from V and 4 bases from J, with 13 bases between. The CDR3 DNA reads as TGTGCCAGCAGCGTCAGGGCGGGCGGAAACACCATATATTTT. Amino acid sequence: CASSVRAGGNTIYF.

V is TRBV28 and J is TRBJ2-7, with 9 bases aligning to TRBD2. Germline CDR1 reads MDHEN; CDR2 reads SYDVKM. The CDR3 consists of 14 residues. Losses at the gene ends were 8 bases for V and 3 bases for J; bases not matched to a gene: 8. CDR3: CASCLAGEVYEQYF. The CDR3 DNA reads TGTGCCAGCTGCTTAGCGGGAGAGGTCTACGAGCAGTACTTC.

A single count supports this clone. The chain carries TRBV6-1 and TRBJ1-4, with a tentative D call TRBD1 (6 bases). Germline-derived CDR1 and CDR2 are MNHNS and SASEGT. V gave up 6 bases and J gave up 4 bases, with 15 bases separating them. CDR3 length equals 15 residues. In DNA form, the CDR3 reads TGTGCCAGCAGGGGGGCTCATCGCTTTAATGAAAAACTGTTTTTT. It codes for CASRGAHRFNEKLFF.

V and J are TRBV7-8 and TRBJ1-3; 7 bases are shared with TRBD1. Germline assignment: CDR1 SGHVS and CDR2 FQNEAQ. The length of the CDR3 is 18 residues. Trimming removed 4 bases from V and 0 bases from J; junction bases left unmatched: 12. The CDR3 reads CASSWRDSQPYSGNTIYF. CDR3 coding DNA: TGTGCCAGCAGCTGGCGGGACAGCCAACCCTACTCTGGAAACACCATATATTTT.

This chain joins TRBV5-1 and TRBJ2-5; D is possibly TRBD2 (6 bases). V lost 0 bases and J lost 7, with 16 bases in between. Germline V lookup: CDR1 SGHRS, CDR2 YFSETQ. The CDR3 loop spans 15 amino acids. The CDR3 DNA sequence: TGCGCCAGCAGCTTGGCCGCGGGGAACGTCGCGACCCAGTACTTC. Its protein is CASSLAAGNVATQYF.

The chain has TRBV5-4 and TRBJ2-2, with unresolved D. The CDR3 has 16 amino acids. Trimming left V 2 bases short and J 2 bases short, with 13 bases between. Germline V gene lookup returns CDR1 SGHNT and CDR2 YYREEE (reference sequence). CDR3 in amino acids: CASSFVGGTNTGELFF. The CDR3 DNA sequence: TGTGCCAGCAGCTTCGTAGGCGGAACTAACACCGGGGAGCTGTTTTTT. The full variable domain, rest sourced from reference TRBV5-4 and TRBJ2-2, is ETGVTQSPTHLIKTRGQQVTLRCSSQSGHNTVSWYQQALGQGPQFIFQYYREEENGRGNFPPRFSGLQFPNYSSELNVNALELDDSALYLCASSFVGGTNTGELFFGEGSRLTVL.